This T cell receptor (beta chain) was obtained from a study of blood T cell repertoires in COVID-19 (dated by TCRdb to the early 2020s). For the wider study: Samples from collaborators originated in the United States, Italy and Spain and spanned both the acute and convalescent phases of COVID-19. The prospective study material was composed of cDNA or gDNA derived from T cells, B-cell-depleted T cells, or PBMCs. Subjects who had been exposed to COVID-19, were actively infected with it, or had recovered from it provided the deeply sampled blood TCRbeta repertoires that made up the dataset. The repertoires were released in a freely available public database intended as a resource for research on the immune response to SARS-CoV-2. The samples were drawn from two sources: the first 160 participants of the ongoing ImmuneRACE study, and some 1,300 subjects contributed by 6 global collaborators. A de-identified subject ID, COVID-19 status, age in years and sex were almost always included in the sample metadata. HLA class I and class II types, where available, came from metadata supplied by the sample provider rather than from assay-based typing. The study at large found these results: Clinical and demographic metadata were provided uncurated, with the amount varying by source and participant.

Collaborating institutions collected whole blood in K2EDTA tubes following their own protocols. For TCRbeta analysis, collaborators shipped samples as frozen whole blood, isolated PBMCs, or DNA extracted from either of those sample types. CDR1 and CDR2 are drawn from the germline V gene: SGHTA, FQGNSA. The cysteine opens and the phenylalanine closes a CDR3 of 16 amino acids. Only the CDR3 DNA is retained, 48 bases long and in frame from the first base. V ends up 1 base short and J 5 bases short, with an unmatched junction base count of 10. Notes on this clone: There is no known antigen for this receptor. Base qualities were left out, and no much larger clone turns up one base away.

TCRbeta CDR3 regions were amplified from genomic DNA by means of the immunoSEQ Assay, a bias-controlled multiplex PCR. The paper's processing steps were these. The number of nucleated cells in each sample was estimated by amplification of reference gene primers within the assay. Sequence reads were collapsed and filtered to measure the absolute abundance of every unique TCRbeta CDR3 rearrangement. For each sample, productive Simpson clonality was calculated as the square root of Simpson's diversity index over productive rearrangements. The immuneACCESS repertoire file appears here via TCRdb, limited to in-frame rearrangements. These files lack a portion of the clones; in checked studies, under half of the deficit traces to unresolved V genes, and the cause of the others is not known. V and J calls and clone size are as listed in that table; D and trimming were resolved from the DNA. The sample table records tens of thousands of clones; 82% of these occur just once. Of the sample, 0.95% to 1.5% is held by the ten largest clones.

The sequence came from a woman older than 75 with acute or convalescent COVID-19. The V gene is TRBV7-2 and the J gene is TRBJ1-2; TRBD1 matches 7 bases in the middle. The sequenced sample was peripheral blood. The CDR3 region: CASSLDSGGTDYGYTF. The sequence in DNA is TGTGCCAGCAGCTTAGATTCGGGAGGGACAGATTATGGCTACACCTTC. With the rest looked up from the reference TRBV7-2 and TRBJ1-2 genes rather than sequenced, the full variable domain is GAGVSQSPSNKVTEKGKDVELRCDPISGHTALYWYRQSLGQGLEFLIYFQGNSAPDKSGLPSDRFSAERTGGSVSTLTIQRTQQEDSAVYLCASSLDSGGTDYGYTFGSGTRLTVV.